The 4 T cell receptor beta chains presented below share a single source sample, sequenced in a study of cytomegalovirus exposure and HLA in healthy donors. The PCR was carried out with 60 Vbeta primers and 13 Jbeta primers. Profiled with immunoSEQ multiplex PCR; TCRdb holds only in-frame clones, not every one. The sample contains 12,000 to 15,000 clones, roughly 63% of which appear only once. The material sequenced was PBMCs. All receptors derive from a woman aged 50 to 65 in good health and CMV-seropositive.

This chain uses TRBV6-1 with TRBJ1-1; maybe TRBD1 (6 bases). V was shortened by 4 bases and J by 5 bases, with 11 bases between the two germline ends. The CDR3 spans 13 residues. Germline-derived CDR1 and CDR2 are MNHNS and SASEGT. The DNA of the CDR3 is TGTGCCAGCAGTGCGTTGAGGGGGACTGAAGCTTTCTTT. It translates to CASSALRGTEAFF.

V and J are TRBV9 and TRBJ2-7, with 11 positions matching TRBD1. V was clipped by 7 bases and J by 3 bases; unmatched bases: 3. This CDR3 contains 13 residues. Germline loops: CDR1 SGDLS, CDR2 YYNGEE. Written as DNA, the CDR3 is TGTGCCAGCGGGGGACAGGGGGTCTACGAGCAGTACTTC. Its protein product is CASGGQGVYEQYF.

CDR3 residues: CASSQTSDASYEQYF. CDR3 nucleotide sequence: TGCGCCAGCAGCCAAACTAGCGATGCCTCCTACGAGCAGTACTTC. The chain recombines TRBV4-3 with TRBJ2-7; 7 bases agree with TRBD2. Losses at the gene ends were 2 bases for V and 0 bases for J; bases not matched to a gene: 4. The CDR3 covers 15 residues. Looked up from germline, CDR1 is LGHNA and CDR2 is YSLEER.

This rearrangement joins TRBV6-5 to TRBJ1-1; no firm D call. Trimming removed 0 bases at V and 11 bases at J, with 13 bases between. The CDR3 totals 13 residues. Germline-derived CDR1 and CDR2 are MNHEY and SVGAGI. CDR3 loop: CASSYSRSRTAFF. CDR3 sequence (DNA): TGTGCCAGCAGTTACTCGAGGAGCCGGACTGCTTTCTTT.